One and the same sample provided the 7 T cell receptor beta chains below, sequenced in a study of human T cells and chemical hapten exposure. TCRdb re-called the RACE reads with MiXCR, one entry per CDR3 protein. The table shows 95,000 or so distinct CDR3 sequences, with 9.5% to 12% occurring only once. Time point defined: patch test 2, 6 weeks after DPC sensitization. As for treatment: therapeutic diphenylcyclopropenone sensitization with weekly scalp DPC. Sequencing was performed on whole blood, taken in connection with sensitization to the hapten diphenylcyclopropenone (DPC). The receptors were sampled from a woman aged 40 to 49 with alopecia areata. Some clones in this sample may be carry-over from other donors' samples.

This clonotype occurred many times. CDR3 sequence: CASSLRDINQETQYF. The CDR3 nucleotides read TGTGCCAGCAGCCTCCGGGACATTAATCAAGAGACCCAGTACTTC. The J gene is TRBJ2-5, the V gene TRBV3-1, with a tentative D call TRBD1 (6 bases). V was cut by 4 bases and J by 2 bases, with 14 bases left in between. The CDR3 sequence is 15 residues long. Germline loops: CDR1 LGHDT, CDR2 YNNKEL (reference sequence).

This clonotype was seen repeatedly, ten times or more. The chain is built from TRBV28 and TRBJ1-1; the match to TRBD1 covers 7 bases. The CDR3 sequence is 14 residues long. J gave up 1 base and V 5 bases, and 4 bases lay outside the gene matches. Germline CDR1 is MDHEN and CDR2 is SYDVKM. The CDR3 nucleotides read TGTGCCAGCAGTGAGGGACAGTGGAACACTGAAGCTTTCTTT. Amino acids: CASSEGQWNTEAFF.

The chain is built from TRBV7-2 and TRBJ2-3; no clear D gene. V was shortened by 2 bases and J by 1 base, with 7 bases between the two germline ends. CDR3 length: 14 residues. Germline CDR1 reads SGHTA; CDR2 reads FQGNSA. The CDR3 nucleotides read TGTGCCAGCAGCTTATACAAAGGCACAGATACGCAGTATTTT. This sequence encodes CASSLYKGTDTQYF.

This clonotype has more than one count but fewer than ten. V is TRBV20-1 and J is TRBJ1-6; D is unclear. This CDR3 is 15 amino acids long. Trimming shortened V by 3 bases and J by 7 bases, and 16 bases separated the two germline ends. Germline CDR1 and CDR2: DFQATT and SNEGSKA (reference sequence). For the CDR3, the DNA is TGCAGTGCTAGGGGAGATCGAACCAACAATTCACCCCTCCACTTT. This gives the protein CSARGDRTNNSPLHF.

The chain combines TRBV20-1 with TRBJ2-1; 8 bases match TRBD2. The CDR3 has 14 residues. V was clipped by 5 bases and J by 4 bases; unmatched bases: 7. The germline V gene has CDR1 DFQATT and CDR2 SNEGSKA (reference sequence). CDR3: CSAGSGRGYNEQFF. In DNA form, the CDR3 reads TGCAGTGCTGGAAGCGGGAGAGGTTACAATGAGCAGTTCTTC.

In its sample, this clonotype was seen many times. The rearrangement uses TRBV20-1 and TRBJ2-1, with 8 bases identical to TRBD2. Germline trimming cut 3 bases from V and 5 bases from J; bases unmatched to any gene: 6. The CDR3 has 14 amino acids. Germline V gene lookup returns CDR1 DFQATT and CDR2 SNEGSKA (reference sequence). As DNA, the CDR3 is TGCAGTGCTAGGGAACTAGCGGCGGACAATGAGCAGTTCTTC. Its protein is CSARELAADNEQFF.

The chain uses TRBV6-2 or TRBV6-3 and TRBJ2-7; possibly TRBD1 for D (6 bases). The CDR3 is made up of 15 amino acids. CDR1 and CDR2 (germline): MNHEY, SVGEGT. Trimming removed 3 bases at V and 3 bases at J, with 15 bases between. CDR3 loop: CASSYSGTLDYEQYF. The CDR3 bases are TGTGCCAGCAGTTATTCAGGGACATTAGACTACGAGCAGTACTTC.